The 26 T cell receptor beta chains below were found in one sample sequenced in a study of identical twins. One entry per CDR3 protein, called by TCRdb with MiXCR from the 5' RACE reads. The sample holds 1,800,000 or so distinct CDR3 sequences, roughly a third seen once. Sequencing was performed on cord blood. The receptor set was obtained from a newborn girl in good health.

This clonotype has only one observation. This chain joins TRBV2 and TRBJ2-1; D may be TRBD1 (5 bases). Germline V CDR1 and CDR2: SNHLY, FYNNEI. The CDR3 runs 14 residues. V was pared by 6 bases and J by 6 bases, with 15 bases between. CDR3 in amino acids: CASRGPTGLNEQFF. CDR3 sequence (DNA): TGTGCCAGCAGGGGGCCCACGGGTCTCAATGAGCAGTTCTTC. Full variable domain (rest looked up from reference TRBV2 and TRBJ2-1): EPEVTQTPSHQVTQMGQEVILRCVPISNHLYFYWYRQILGQKVEFLVSFYNNEISEKSEIFDDQFSVERPDGSNFTLKIRSTKLEDSAMYFCASRGPTGLNEQFFGPGTRLTVL.

This clonotype was observed a handful of times. The chain couples TRBV2 to TRBJ2-3; 11 nucleotides agree with TRBD2. The CDR3 has 15 residues. The junction had 5 bases not matched to a gene; V was cut back by 2 bases and J by 7 bases. Germline CDR1 reads SNHLY; CDR2 reads FYNNEI. The CDR3 region has the DNA TGTGCCAGCAGTGAAACTAGCGGGAGAAGGAATACGCAGTATTTT. Encoded protein: CASSETSGRRNTQYF. The complete variable domain, with remaining parts taken from reference TRBV2 and TRBJ2-3, reads EPEVTQTPSHQVTQMGQEVILRCVPISNHLYFYWYRQILGQKVEFLVSFYNNEISEKSEIFDDQFSVERPDGSNFTLKIRSTKLEDSAMYFCASSETSGRRNTQYFGPGTRLTVL.

The chain employs TRBV29-1 and TRBJ2-1; 13 nucleotides agree with TRBD2. The J call may be incorrect, as the DNA end agrees better with TRBJ2-7. This CDR3 is 18 amino acids long. The germline gives CDR1 SQVTM, CDR2 ANQGSEA. CDR3 in amino acids: CSVDGTSGIGSSYNEQYF. CDR3 DNA sequence: TGCAGCGTTGATGGGACTAGCGGGATAGGGAGCTCCTACAATGAGCAGTACTTC.

The rearrangement links TRBV7-2 to TRBJ2-1; the D is unclear. Germline V lookup: CDR1 SGHTA, CDR2 FQGNSA. The CDR3 has 16 amino acids. V was shortened by 2 bases and J by 7 bases, with 18 bases between the two germline ends. The chain's CDR3 is CASSLRSSTVWNEQFF. CDR3 bases: TGTGCCAGCAGCTTAAGATCCAGCACCGTGTGGAATGAGCAGTTCTTC.

A few counts support this clonotype. The V call is TRBV28, the J call TRBJ2-7; 8 bases map to TRBD2. Germline V gene lookup returns CDR1 MDHEN and CDR2 SYDVKM. The CDR3 is 14 amino acids. The trim removed 5 bases at V and 1 base at J, leaving 4 bases unmatched. The CDR3 DNA is TGTGCCAGCAGTCCGGTAGCGGGGTCCTACGAGCAGTACTTC. The encoded protein is CASSPVAGSYEQYF. The full variable domain, rest sourced from reference TRBV28 and TRBJ2-7, is DVKVTQSSRYLVKRTGEKVFLECVQDMDHENMFWYRQDPGLGLRLIYFSYDVKMKEKGDIPEGYSVSREKKERFSLILESASTNQTSMYLCASSPVAGSYEQYFGPGTRLTVT.

This chain connects TRBV20-1 to TRBJ1-2, with D unclear. V was cut by 2 bases and J by 8 bases, with 12 bases left in between. Germline values: CDR1 DFQATT, CDR2 SNEGSKA (reference sequence). CDR3 length: 12 amino acids. The CDR3 sequence: CSARQTELGYTF. DNA of the CDR3: TGCAGTGCTAGACAAACAGAGTTAGGCTACACCTTC.

This chain uses TRBV28 with TRBJ2-5; D tentatively fits TRBD1 or TRBD2 (5 bases each). The V end was cut by 4 bases, the J end by 11 bases, with 23 bases between. This CDR3 contains 15 residues. The germline CDR1 and CDR2 sequences are MDHEN and SYDVKM. CDR3 in DNA: TGTGCCAGCAGTTCCCCCGGGACGTCAGCGAGAGAGCAGTACTTC. Its protein is CASSSPGTSAREQYF.

This clonotype was counted between two and nine times. The chain couples TRBV12-3 or TRBV12-4 to TRBJ2-1; 10 bases fit TRBD2. The CDR3 has 15 residues. V lost 3 bases and J lost 6; bases outside the gene matches: 5. CDR3 sequence: CASSFRLAGPNEQFF. The CDR3 DNA is TGTGCCAGCAGTTTTAGACTAGCGGGCCCCAATGAGCAGTTCTTC.

This clonotype was seen only a few times. The rearrangement uses TRBV5-1 and TRBJ2-5; D is uncertain. The CDR3 contains 12 residues. Germline V gene sequence: CDR1 SGHRS, CDR2 YFSETQ. The germline V and J ends were trimmed by 1 base and 6 bases, with 7 bases remaining between them. CDR3 residues: CASSLIGQTQYF. CDR3 coding DNA: TGCGCCAGCAGCTTGATAGGACAGACCCAGTACTTC.

This clonotype was observed a few times. The chain is built from TRBV4-1 and TRBJ2-5; D is possibly TRBD2 (7 bases). The CDR3 length is 14 residues. Trimming left V 5 bases short and J 9 bases short, with 19 bases between. CDR1 is MGHRA and CDR2 is YSYEKL in the germline V gene. The CDR3 region is CASSSLGGPEAQYF. The DNA for the CDR3 is TGCGCCAGCAGCTCCTTGGGGGGGCCGGAGGCCCAGTACTTC.

This clonotype was counted between two and nine times. The rearrangement uses TRBV4-2 and TRBJ2-1; 13 nucleotides match TRBD2. Germline CDR1 LGHNA, CDR2 YNFKEQ. Trimming took 1 base from V and 4 from J; bases not matched to a gene: 4. The CDR3 length is 17 residues. The CDR3 DNA sequence: TGTGCCAGCAGCCAAGCTCGGACTAGCGGGGGTTACAATGAGCAGTTCTTC. It specifies CASSQARTSGGYNEQFF.

This clonotype was counted once. This CDR3 is CASSVDRRGRSSSPLHF. The DNA of the CDR3 is TGTGCCAGCAGCGTAGATCGCAGGGGACGGAGTAGTTCACCCCTCCACTTT. The chain is built from TRBV9 and TRBJ1-6; possibly TRBD1 for D (6 bases). The V end lost 0 bases, the J end lost 9 bases, and 19 bases lay between the germline ends. The germline CDR1 and CDR2 sequences are SGDLS and YYNGEE. The CDR3 totals 17 residues. The entire variable domain, with the rest obtained from reference TRBV9 and TRBJ1-6, is as follows: DSGVTQTPKHLITATGQRVTLRCSPRSGDLSVYWYQQSLDQGLQFLIQYYNGEERAKGNILERFSAQQFPDLHSELNLSSLELGDSALYFCASSVDRRGRSSSPLHFGNGTRLTVT.

This clonotype has a handful of counts. The gene calls are TRBV20-1 and TRBJ2-3; D possibly uses TRBD1 or TRBD2 (5 bases each). This CDR3 is built from 14 residues. Germline values: CDR1 DFQATT, CDR2 SNEGSKA (reference sequence). With 2 bases removed from V and 2 bases from J, the gap between germline ends came to 11 bases. The CDR3 reads CSARTGTPTDTQYF. The CDR3 DNA reads as TGCAGTGCTAGAACGGGGACCCCCACAGATACGCAGTATTTT.

This clonotype showed up just a few times. The genes are TRBV5-1 and TRBJ2-7; D is uncertain. The V and J ends lost 5 bases and 7 bases respectively, with 16 bases between them. From germline, CDR1 is SGHRS and CDR2 YFSETQ. The CDR3 covers 13 residues. The CDR3 region has the DNA TGCGCCAGCAGGCCCCAGTCCTACAATGAGCAGTACTTC. Protein sequence: CASRPQSYNEQYF.

The chain employs TRBV3-1 and TRBJ2-7, with D hard to call. The CDR3 sequence is 14 residues long. Trimming shortened V by 1 base and J by 3 bases, and 10 bases separated the two germline ends. Germline V gene data show CDR1 as LGHDT and CDR2 as YNNKEL (reference sequence). CDR3 in DNA: TGTGCCAGCAGCCAAGTGGGCGGAAACTACGAGCAGTACTTC. Translated, it gives CASSQVGGNYEQYF.

V is TRBV12-3 or TRBV12-4 and J is TRBJ2-5; the D gene is possibly TRBD2 (5 bases). Trimming pared 5 bases from V and 1 base from J, leaving 17 bases between. This CDR3 comprises 16 residues. The CDR3 loop reads CASSPSIGTSQETQYF. CDR3 nucleotides: TGTGCCAGCAGTCCCTCGATCGGAACTAGCCAAGAGACCCAGTACTTC.

There are a few counts of this clonotype. The V gene is TRBV24-1, the J gene TRBJ2-1, with 10 positions matching TRBD2. Germline CDR1 reads KGHDR; CDR2 reads SFDVKD. This CDR3 spans 17 amino acids. Losses at the gene ends were 3 bases for V and 8 bases for J; bases not matched to a gene: 12. The CDR3 loop reads CATSDPRRAGGPDEQFF. The CDR3 nucleotides are TGTGCCACCAGTGATCCCCGTCGAGCGGGAGGGCCGGATGAGCAGTTCTTC.

The chain employs TRBV5-6 and TRBJ2-1, with D maybe TRBD1 (6 bases). V was clipped by 2 bases and J by 4 bases, with 10 bases between them. CDR1 is SGHDT and CDR2 is YYEEEE in the germline V gene. This CDR3 has 14 residues. The CDR3 is CASSLGQNYNEQFF. The CDR3 DNA is TGTGCCAGCAGCTTAGGACAGAATTACAATGAGCAGTTCTTC.

The genes are TRBV2 and TRBJ2-7, with TRBD2 matching over 8 bases. CDR3 size: 15 residues. The junction had 4 bases not matched to a gene; V was cut back by 1 base and J by 2 bases. Germline V lookup: CDR1 SNHLY, CDR2 FYNNEI. The CDR3 reads CASSEVLAGPYEQYF. The CDR3 bases are TGTGCCAGCAGTGAAGTATTAGCGGGGCCCTACGAGCAGTACTTC. The variable domain in full, with the rest retrieved from reference TRBV2 and TRBJ2-7, is EPEVTQTPSHQVTQMGQEVILRCVPISNHLYFYWYRQILGQKVEFLVSFYNNEISEKSEIFDDQFSVERPDGSNFTLKIRSTKLEDSAMYFCASSEVLAGPYEQYFGPGTRLTVT.

This clonotype was seen a handful of times. Just one base apart from a much larger clone, this may be a read error. The chain joins TRBV29-1 to TRBJ2-7; D is unresolved. Germline CDR1 is SQVTM and CDR2 is ANQGSEA. This CDR3 comprises 13 residues. The V and J ends lost 4 bases and 7 bases respectively, with 17 bases between them. CDR3 amino acids: CSVGRTSYNEQYF. Written as DNA, the CDR3 is TGCAGCGTTGGGCGGACCTCCTACAATGAGCAGTACTTC.

This clonotype has ten or more counts. The chain links TRBV20-1 to TRBJ2-7; D uncertain. The germline gives CDR1 DFQATT, CDR2 SNEGSKA (reference sequence). V lost 2 bases, J lost 1 base, and 12 bases lay in between. The CDR3 runs 14 residues. The CDR3 sequence: CSARPRVLSYEQYF. DNA for the CDR3: TGCAGTGCTAGACCCCGGGTACTATCCTACGAGCAGTACTTC.

This chain links TRBV20-1 with TRBJ2-1; no firm D call. The CDR3 is 12 amino acids. In germline, CDR1 is DFQATT, CDR2 SNEGSKA (reference sequence). V lost 6 bases, J lost 5 bases, and 11 bases lay in between. The CDR3 DNA is TGCAGTGCGCTCTTCCCCGACAATGAGCAGTTCTTC. Its translation is CSALFPDNEQFF.

The V and J genes are TRBV20-1 and TRBJ1-5; D is uncertain. V was cut by 2 bases and J by 1 base, with 9 bases left in between. The germline V gene has CDR1 DFQATT and CDR2 SNEGSKA (reference sequence). The length of the CDR3 is 14 residues. Written as DNA, the CDR3 is TGCAGTGCTAGATCCGGAAGAAGCAATCAGCCCCAGCATTTT. It yields the protein CSARSGRSNQPQHF.

To note about this clonotype: One junction end does not reproduce the germline sequence, and a read error may be involved. This chain joins TRBV4-1 and TRBJ2-1, with 9 positions matching TRBD2. This CDR3 is built from 16 residues. Germline loops: CDR1 MGHRA, CDR2 YSYEKL. The CDR3 region has the DNA TGCGCCTGCAGCCAAATAGCGGGAGTCTCCTACAATGAGCAGTTCTTC. Translation: CACSQIAGVSYNEQFF.

This chain joins TRBV4-1 and TRBJ2-7; D may be TRBD1 (5 bases). The V end was cut by 0 bases, the J end by 12 bases, with 12 bases between. Germline values: CDR1 MGHRA, CDR2 YSYEKL. CDR3 length: 12 amino acids. CDR3 in DNA: TGCGCCAGCAGCCAAGAGGGGCTAACGCTGTACTTC. Translated: CASSQEGLTLYF.

This chain uses TRBV12-3 or TRBV12-4 with TRBJ2-7; 9 bases align to TRBD1. The CDR3 extends over 14 amino acids. V lost 4 bases, J lost 3 bases, and 4 bases stayed unmatched. The CDR3 is CASSWDRVDYEQYF. The CDR3 nucleotides are TGTGCCAGCAGTTGGGACAGGGTGGACTACGAGCAGTACTTC.